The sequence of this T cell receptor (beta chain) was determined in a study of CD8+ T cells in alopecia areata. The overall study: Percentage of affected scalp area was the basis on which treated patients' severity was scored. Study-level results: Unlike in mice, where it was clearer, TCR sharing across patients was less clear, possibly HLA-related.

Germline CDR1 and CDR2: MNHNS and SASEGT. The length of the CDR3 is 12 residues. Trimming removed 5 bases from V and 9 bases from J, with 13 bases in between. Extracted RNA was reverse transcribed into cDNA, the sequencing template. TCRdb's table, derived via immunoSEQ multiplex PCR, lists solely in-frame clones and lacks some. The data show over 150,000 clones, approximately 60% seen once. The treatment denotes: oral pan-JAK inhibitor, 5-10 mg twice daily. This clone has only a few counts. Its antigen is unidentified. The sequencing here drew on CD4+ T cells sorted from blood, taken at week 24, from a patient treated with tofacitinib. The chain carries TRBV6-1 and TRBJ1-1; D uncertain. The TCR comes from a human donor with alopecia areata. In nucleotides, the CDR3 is TGTGCCAGCAGTCCTTCCGGCAAGCAAGCTTTCTTT. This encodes CASSPSGKQAFF.